This T cell receptor (beta chain) was recovered during a study of CD8+CD57+ T cells in acquired aplastic anemia. Study details: Mean yield of DNA from sorted CD4+ and CD8+ cells was roughly 3.1 ug.

The germline CDR1 and CDR2 sequences are SGHAT and FQNNGV. This CDR3 is built from 15 residues. V dropped 2 bases and J dropped 0; count of bases not matched to a gene: 2. CDR3 and TCR beta VDJ profiling relied on genomic DNA as the template. TCRdb used MiXCR to reprocess the reads, holding one entry per CDR3 protein. The data show approximately 150,000 distinct CDR3 sequences, around 75% seen once. On this clonotype itself: Its cognate antigen is unknown.

The authors sequenced patients whose flow cytometry had shown CD8+CD57+ cell expansion. Notes on the study in general: Significant differences in CD8+ Simpson's diversity were not observed between patients and controls.

The V gene is TRBV11-2, the J gene TRBJ1-1; 8 nucleotides align to TRBD1. This sequence was found in a human donor with aplastic anemia. The material sequenced was sorted CD4+, CD8+, or CD8+CD57+ T cells (not recorded which) from PBMCs. CDR3 bases: TGTGCCAGCAGCTTACAGGGGGCGTTGAACACTGAAGCTTTCTTT. This encodes CASSLQGALNTEAFF.